The rows below give T cell receptor beta chains drawn from one sample of a study of shared clonotypes between healthy human individuals. TCRdb's table, derived via immunoSEQ multiplex PCR, lists solely in-frame clones and lacks some. The sample has about 580,000 clones, nearly 98% seen once. Material for sequencing was naive CD8+ T cells sorted from blood. All receptors come from a man younger than 40 in good health. The CDR3 runs from the conserved cysteine through the conserved F or W. Each record gives: J gene, clone size, D gene, V gene, CDR3 protein, CDR3 DNA. A D gene is named only where the DNA matches it firmly. Clone size is not always given. Where it is, it says once, few, many or a class for expanded clones.

j_call: TRBJ2-7; clone_size: NA; d_call: NA; v_call: TRBV30; cdr3_aa: CAWSGFDSAYEQYF; cdr3_nt: TGTGCCTGGAGTGGGTTTGACTCGGCCTACGAGCAGTACTTC
j_call: TRBJ2-5; clone_size: NA; d_call: NA; v_call: TRBV27; cdr3_aa: CASSLHRASETQYF; cdr3_nt: TGTGCCAGCAGTCTCCACAGGGCTTCGGAGACCCAGTACTTC
j_call: TRBJ2-2; clone_size: NA; d_call: NA; v_call: TRBV2; cdr3_aa: CVIGALEDTGELFF; cdr3_nt: TGTGTAATAGGGGCCCTGGAGGACACCGGGGAGCTGTTTTTT
j_call: TRBJ2-4; clone_size: NA; d_call: NA; v_call: TRBV27; cdr3_aa: CASRSELAKNIQYF; cdr3_nt: TGTGCCAGCAGAAGCGAACTAGCCAAAAACATTCAGTACTTC
j_call: TRBJ2-7; clone_size: NA; d_call: TRBD1; v_call: TRBV7-9; cdr3_aa: CASSSISGTDLVYEQYF; cdr3_nt: TGTGCCAGCAGCTCCATTAGTGGGACAGATCTGGTTTACGAGCAGTACTTC
j_call: TRBJ2-7; clone_size: NA; d_call: NA; v_call: TRBV4-1; cdr3_aa: CASSRTEVEYEQYF; cdr3_nt: TGCGCCAGCAGCCGTACCGAGGTGGAGTACGAGCAGTACTTC
j_call: TRBJ2-1; clone_size: NA; d_call: TRBD2; v_call: TRBV15; cdr3_aa: CATSRVAGGYNEQFF; cdr3_nt: TGTGCCACCAGCAGAGTCGCGGGAGGCTACAATGAGCAGTTCTTC
j_call: TRBJ2-1; clone_size: NA; d_call: TRBD2; v_call: TRBV25-1; cdr3_aa: CATHGGSYNEQFF; cdr3_nt: TGTGCCACCCACGGGGGGTCCTACAATGAGCAGTTCTTC
j_call: TRBJ2-6; clone_size: NA; d_call: TRBD1; v_call: TRBV7-2; cdr3_aa: CASSPGPGQGSGANVLTF; cdr3_nt: TGTGCCAGCAGCCCGGGGCCGGGACAGGGGTCTGGGGCCAACGTCCTGACTTTC
j_call: TRBJ2-3; clone_size: NA; d_call: NA; v_call: TRBV5-1; cdr3_aa: CASSLESGTDTQYF; cdr3_nt: TGCGCCAGCAGCTTGGAATCAGGTACAGATACGCAGTATTTT
j_call: TRBJ1-1; clone_size: NA; d_call: NA; v_call: TRBV5-1; cdr3_aa: CASSLYRVGTEAFF; cdr3_nt: TGCGCCAGCAGCTTATACAGGGTTGGTACTGAAGCTTTCTTT
j_call: TRBJ2-3; clone_size: NA; d_call: NA; v_call: TRBV6-1; cdr3_aa: CASSEMRGSADTQYF; cdr3_nt: TGTGCCAGCAGTGAGATGAGAGGTTCGGCGGATACGCAGTATTTT
j_call: TRBJ2-2; clone_size: NA; d_call: NA; v_call: TRBV11-2; cdr3_aa: CASSSYWSNTGELFF; cdr3_nt: TGTGCCAGCAGCTCCTACTGGTCGAACACCGGGGAGCTGTTTTTT
j_call: TRBJ2-1; clone_size: once; d_call: TRBD2; v_call: TRBV14; cdr3_aa: CASSQDTSGYNEQFF; cdr3_nt: TGTGCCAGCAGCCAAGACACTAGCGGCTACAATGAGCAGTTCTTC
j_call: TRBJ1-1; clone_size: NA; d_call: NA; v_call: TRBV4-2; cdr3_aa: CASSQRSMNTEAFF; cdr3_nt: TGTGCCAGCAGCCAGAGAAGTATGAACACTGAAGCTTTCTTT